Below are 26 T cell receptor delta chains sequenced from a single sample in a study of γδ T cells in repeated Plasmodium falciparum infection. TCRdb re-called the multiplex PCR reads through CATT. The data contain 75,000 to 100,000 delta-chain clones, 1.4% to 1.5% of them singletons. Bulk repertoires came from Vgamma9/Vdelta2+ or Vdelta2-negative gammadelta T cells flow-sorted from PBMC. Specimen: gamma-delta T cells from blood. The receptors originated from a pool of human donors (malaria-infected and uninfected, not separated).

Only a few counts were recorded for this clone. TCRdb pairs this DNA with a much larger clone's protein that differs at residue 18, likely a read error; the protein shown was translated from the DNA. The V call is TRDV1, the J call TRDJ1; D is possibly TRDD2 (5 bases). The J gene comes from matching the DNA to germline here; TCRdb lacks it. The CDR3 consists of 22 residues. Trimming removed 3 bases from V and 1 base from J, with 33 bases in between. Germline CDR1 reads TSWWSYY; CDR2 reads QGS. The CDR3 loop reads CALGDYHRPTYDWTGATDKLIF. The CDR3, as DNA: TGTGCTCTTGGGGACTACCACCGCCCTACGTACGATTGGACGGGCGCCACCGATAAACTCATCTTT.

This clone was found a few times. The translation of this DNA and the TCRdb protein of a much larger clone differ at residue 11, probably owing to a read error; the protein shown here is translated from the DNA. The V gene is TRDV1, the J gene TRDJ1, with D perhaps TRDD2 or TRDD3 (8 bases each). Here the J gene came from matching the DNA to germline, since TCRdb omits it. Deletions cut 5 bases from V and 0 bases from J, with 37 bases between. From germline, CDR1 is TSWWSYY and CDR2 QGS. This CDR3 spans 23 amino acids. The CDR3 sequence is CALGRTRASYAQLGVLHTDKLIF. The CDR3 DNA reads as TGTGCTCTTGGGAGAACCAGGGCTTCCTACGCCCAACTGGGGGTTCTACACACCGATAAACTCATCTTT.

This clone was detected ten times or more. The chain employs TRDV1 and TRDJ1; 10 bases are shared with TRDD3. Here the J gene came from matching the DNA to germline, since TCRdb omits it. Germline values: CDR1 TSWWSYY, CDR2 QGS. This CDR3 contains 16 residues. The V gene end was trimmed by 3 bases and the J gene end by 7 bases; junction bases not matched to a gene: 11. CDR3 nucleotides: TGTGCTCTTGGGGACTGCCTCCTCGGGGGATACGGTAAACTCATCTTT. This gives the protein CALGDCLLGGYGKLIF.

Details on this clone: TCRdb pairs this DNA with a much larger clone's protein that differs at residue 8, likely a read error; the protein shown was translated from the DNA. The rearrangement links TRDV2 to TRDJ3; 7 bases align to TRDD3. Here the J gene came from matching the DNA to germline, since TCRdb omits it. Germline assignment: CDR1 GEAIGNYY and CDR2 EKD. The CDR3 spans 18 residues. J lost 0 bases, V lost 1 base, and 5 bases had no gene match. The CDR3 region is CACDTGGHSSWDTRQMFF. The CDR3 DNA is TGTGCCTGTGACACTGGGGGACACAGCTCCTGGGACACCCGACAGATGTTTTTC.

About this clone: With a much larger clone just one base away, this may be a read error. The same CDR3 arises from other DNA sequences in this sample as well. The chain recombines TRDV1 with TRDJ1, with TRDD3 matching 7 bases. CDR3 size: 25 residues. Per the germline V gene, CDR1 is TSWWSYY and CDR2 is QGS. The CDR3 protein is CALGDSYREHHSGGRDIPYTDKLIF. CDR3 in DNA: TGTGCTCTTGGGGATTCTTACAGGGAGCACCATTCTGGGGGTCGCGACATCCCGTACACCGATAAACTAATCTTT.

Ten or more counts support this clone. TCRdb lists the protein of a much larger clone for this DNA, which differs at residue 16, so this is likely a read error; the protein given here is translated from the DNA itself. The V gene is TRDV2, the J gene TRDJ3; 8 bases are a match to TRDD3. Germline V gene sequence: CDR1 GEAIGNYY, CDR2 EKD. The CDR3 consists of 19 residues. CDR3 in amino acids: CACDTGGFGSSWDTRRMFF. The CDR3 DNA reads as TGTGCCTGTGACACTGGGGGATTCGGGAGCTCCTGGGACACCCGACGGATGTTTTTC.

As regards this clone: TCRdb pairs this DNA with a much larger clone's protein that differs at residue 9, likely a read error; the protein shown was translated from the DNA. This sequence joins TRDV1 and TRDJ1; 12 bases fit TRDD3. Here the J gene came from matching the DNA to germline, since TCRdb omits it. Trimming removed 5 bases from V and 4 bases from J; junction bases left unmatched: 29. Germline CDR1 reads TSWWSYY; CDR2 reads QGS. The CDR3 is made up of 23 amino acids. CDR3 in amino acids: CALGSSSYTGLGAGGYVRDKLIF. In DNA form, the CDR3 reads TGTGCTCTTGGGTCTTCTTCCTACACAGGGTTGGGGGCTGGGGGATACGTCCGCGATAAACTCATCTTT.

This clone was counted a few times. A read error likely explains why the TCRdb protein, taken from a much larger clone, differs from this DNA's translation at residue 7; the protein shown is translated from the DNA. The chain carries TRDV1 and TRDJ1; 8 bases align to TRDD3. The J gene is not listed in TCRdb, so it was assigned here from a DNA match to germline. J was trimmed by 3 bases and V by 4 bases; bases with no gene match: 37. This CDR3 is 25 amino acids long. Germline V CDR1 and CDR2: TSWWSYY, QGS. The CDR3: CALGGLPHLGLPCTGGPRAPDKLIF. CDR3 nucleotides: TGTGCTCTTGGGGGCCTCCCACACCTTGGCCTTCCATGTACTGGGGGCCCTCGGGCACCCGATAAACTCATCTTT.

Note on this clone: TCRdb's listed protein matches a much larger clone and diverges from this DNA's translation at residue 2, likely through a read error; the protein shown comes from the DNA. The chain links TRDV1 to TRDJ1; the D call may be TRDD2 or TRDD3 (5 bases each). CDR1 and CDR2 (germline): TSWWSYY, QGS. CDR3 length equals 14 residues. CDR3 coding DNA: TGTTCTCTGATTCCTCCCCCCGATACCGGTAAACTCATCTTT. It yields the protein CSLIPPPDTGKLIF.

This clone was counted many times. Other nucleotide sequences from this sample produce the same CDR3. The chain recombines TRDV1 with TRDJ1; D is possibly TRDD2 (5 bases). Germline V CDR1 and CDR2: TSWWSYY, QGS. This CDR3 has 14 amino acids. Trimming pared 1 base from V and 2 bases from J, leaving 8 bases between. CDR3 DNA sequence: TGTGCTCTTGGGGAACCCTACGAAACCGATAAACTCATCTTT. It translates to CALGEPYETDKLIF.

This clone showed up many times. The rearrangement links TRDV1 to TRDJ1, with 11 positions matching TRDD3. The germline V gene encodes CDR1 TSWWSYY and CDR2 QGS. V shed 2 bases and J 0 bases; nucleotides not matched to a gene: 8. The CDR3 has 18 residues. Here the CDR3 DNA reads TGTGCTCTTGGGGAAGTACTGGGGGATAGGAGGAACACCGATAAACTCATCTTT. Translating it yields CALGEVLGDRRNTDKLIF.

A few counts support this clone. TCRdb pairs this DNA with a much larger clone's protein that differs at residue 7, likely a read error; the protein shown was translated from the DNA. J is TRDJ1 and V is TRDV2; 9 bases fit TRDD3. The J gene comes from matching the DNA to germline here; TCRdb lacks it. Per germline, CDR1 GEAIGNYY and CDR2 EKD. The CDR3 length is 16 residues. With 1 base clipped from V and 0 bases from J, the junction kept 5 bases outside the gene matches. The CDR3, as DNA: TGTGCCTGTGACACGACTGCTGGGGGATACACCGATAAACTCATCTTT. As protein: CACDTTAGGYTDKLIF.

This clone was counted at least ten times. The chain recombines TRDV1 with TRDJ1; D might be TRDD2 (6 bases). CDR1 is TSWWSYY and CDR2 is QGS in the germline V gene. The CDR3 contains 17 residues. V shed 2 bases and J shed 3 bases, with 19 bases lying between them. CDR3 region: CALGEIPSPDFPDKLIF. CDR3 DNA sequence: TGTGCTCTTGGGGAAATTCCTTCCCCTGATTTCCCCGATAAACTCATCTTT.

The sample holds a few counts of this clone. The protein held in TCRdb is that of a much larger clone and does not match this DNA's translation at residue 10, likely because of a read error; the protein shown is translated from the DNA. The chain employs TRDV2 and TRDJ1, with D perhaps matching TRDD3 (5 bases). TCRdb does not report a J gene; here it was assigned by matching the DNA to germline references. Germline values: CDR1 GEAIGNYY, CDR2 EKD. The CDR3 loop spans 16 amino acids. Trimming left V 4 bases short and J 1 base short, with 18 bases between. CDR3: CACDTDKGSGTDKLIF. The CDR3 DNA sequence: TGTGCCTGTGATACCGACAAGGGGAGCGGCACCGATAAACTCATCTTT.

On this clone itself: With a far larger clone one base away, a read error is the likely cause. Different DNA sequences within this sample yield the same CDR3. For the CDR3, the DNA is TGTGCCTGTGACCCCCTGGTCCTTTACACCGACAAACTCATCTTT. This encodes CACDPLVLYTDKLIF. The chain is built from TRDV2 and TRDJ1; D is unresolved. TCRdb gives no J gene; it was assigned here by matching the DNA to germline. Germline CDR1 and CDR2: GEAIGNYY and EKD. The CDR3 is made up of 15 amino acids.

Of note for this clone: The protein held in TCRdb is that of a much larger clone and does not match this DNA's translation at residue 17, likely because of a read error; the protein shown is translated from the DNA. For the V gene the call is TRDV2; the J gene has no call; the table names TRDD3, a call not compared with the DNA. Germline values: CDR1 GEAIGNYY, CDR2 EKD. This CDR3 has 19 amino acids. In nucleotides, the CDR3 is TGTGCCTGTGACCGGAGGGGATACGCCCGCTCCTGGGACACCCGACAGACGTTTTTC. Translating gives CACDRRGYARSWDTRQTFF.

In this sample, this clone turned up a few times. TCRdb's listed protein matches a much larger clone and diverges from this DNA's translation at residue 13, likely through a read error; the protein shown comes from the DNA. J is TRDJ1 and V is TRDV1; perhaps TRDD3 as D (5 bases). Germline CDR1 and CDR2: TSWWSYY and QGS. The CDR3 covers 20 residues. Trimming took 2 bases from V and 0 from J, leaving 25 bases between them. CDR3 nucleotides: TGTGCTCTTGGGGAATTTCTTTACGGTCATCGGGGGGTACACACCGATAAACTCATCTTT. It codes for CALGEFLYGHRGVHTDKLIF.

This clone has just a few counts. Other nucleotide sequences from this sample produce the same CDR3. The chain joins TRDV1 to TRDJ1, with D maybe TRDD2 (6 bases). Assignment of the J gene here rests on matching the DNA to germline, because TCRdb gives none. This CDR3 region has 21 residues. The germline V gene encodes CDR1 TSWWSYY and CDR2 QGS. With 4 bases removed from V and 1 base from J, the gap between germline ends came to 31 bases. The CDR3 region is CALGVPSYPSTEGPPTDKLIF. CDR3 bases: TGTGCTCTTGGGGTCCCCTCCTACCCATCAACTGAGGGACCCCCCACCGATAAACTCATCTTT.

Of note for this clone: Given a far larger clone just one base away, this is likely a sequencing read error. Different DNA sequences within this sample yield the same CDR3. The chain couples TRDV1 to TRDJ1, with 13 bases lining up with TRDD3. Assignment of the J gene here rests on matching the DNA to germline, because TCRdb gives none. Trimming cost V 3 bases and J 0 bases; bases outside gene matches: 25. Germline V gene sequence: CDR1 TSWWSYY, CDR2 QGS. This CDR3 has 24 residues. The CDR3 sequence is CALGERSLLRVLNWGIRYTDKLIF. The CDR3 DNA sequence: TGTGCTCTTGGGGAGCGGTCCCTCCTTAGGGTACTTAACTGGGGGATACGGTACACCGATAAACTCATCTTT.

This clone was counted between two and nine times. A far larger clone is one nucleotide away, so this likely arose from a read error. The sample carries other DNA sequences with the same CDR3. The genes are TRDV2 and TRDJ4, with 9 positions matching TRDD3. Because TCRdb records no J gene, it was assigned here through a match of the DNA to germline. CDR1 is GEAIGNYY, CDR2 EKD, per germline. This CDR3 comprises 16 residues. CDR3 amino acids: CACDTVGDSLPRPLIF. CDR3 sequence (DNA): TGTGCCTGCGACACAGTGGGGGATAGCCTACCCAGACCCCTGATCTTT.

With regard to this clone: A much bigger clone sits one base away, suggesting this may be a read error. This rearrangement joins TRDV1 to TRDJ1; weak D call: TRDD3 (5 bases). As TCRdb names no J gene, one was assigned here on the basis of a DNA match to germline. CDR1 is TSWWSYY, CDR2 QGS, per germline. The CDR3 runs 14 residues. CDR3 residues: CALGEGSYTDKLIF. CDR3 sequence (DNA): TGTGCTCTCGGGGAAGGAAGTTATACCGATAAACTCATCTTT.

To note about this clone: One base separates it from a far larger clone, so it is likely a read error. At the DNA level, this CDR3 is encoded by other sequences in the same sample as well. The chain is built from TRDV2 and TRDJ1; 9 bases agree with TRDD3. This CDR3 is 19 amino acids long. Germline V lookup: CDR1 GEAIGNYY, CDR2 EKD. CDR3: CACDTLGLGENVWTDKLIF. In nucleotides, the CDR3 is TGCGCCTGTGACACCCTAGGACTGGGGGAGAACGTTTGGACCGATAAACTCATCTTT.

Regarding this clone: This sequence is one base from a far larger clone and is likely a read error. Distinct nucleotide sequences in the sample also encode this CDR3. The chain uses TRDV1 and TRDJ1; 10 bases are a match to TRDD3. TCRdb carries no J gene annotation; the J gene was assigned here by matching the DNA with germline. The CDR3 spans 16 residues. Germline V gene data show CDR1 as TSWWSYY and CDR2 as QGS. V lost 6 bases and J lost 8; bases outside the gene matches: 15. For the CDR3, the DNA is TGTGCTCTTGGAATCCGAACTGGGGGATTATCCGCCAAACTCATCTTT. This gives the protein CALGIRTGGLSAKLIF.

This clone qualifies as medium-sized. The same CDR3 also results from other DNA sequences found in this sample. This sequence joins TRDV2 and TRDJ3; D might be TRDD3 (5 bases). The CDR3 runs to 18 residues. V lost 0 bases and J 1 base, leaving 12 bases between the germline ends. Germline V gene sequence: CDR1 GEAIGNYY, CDR2 EKD. The CDR3 DNA follows: TGTGCCTGTGACACCGGGATGCCCTTTTCCTGGGACACCCGACAGATGTTTTTC. Encoded protein: CACDTGMPFSWDTRQMFF.

With respect to this clone: Only one base separates this from a far larger clonotype, so it likely reflects a read error. The same CDR3 also results from other DNA sequences found in this sample. The J gene is TRDJ2, the V gene TRDV2; TRDD3 aligns across 10 bases. As TCRdb names no J gene, one was assigned here on the basis of a DNA match to germline. Trimming at V came to 4 bases and at J to 5 bases, leaving 6 bases not matched to a gene. This CDR3 is built from 15 residues. Germline V lookup: CDR1 GEAIGNYY, CDR2 EKD. The CDR3 bases are TGTGCCTGTGATACCGTACTGGGGGATACAGCACAACTCTTCTTT. Its translation: CACDTVLGDTAQLFF.

A remark on this clone: TCRdb's entry gives the protein of a much larger clone, which mismatches this DNA's translation at residue 4, likely from a read error; the protein reported here is translated from the DNA. The chain has TRDV1 and TRDJ1; possibly TRDD2 or TRDD3 for D (5 bases each). TCRdb lists no J gene, so it was determined here by aligning the DNA to germline. CDR3 size: 15 residues. Looked up from germline, CDR1 is TSWWSYY and CDR2 is QGS. As DNA, the CDR3 is TGTGCTCTTAGGGAACCTTCTACTACTGGAGATAAACTCATCTTT. Translated, it gives CALREPSTTGDKLIF.